A selection of T cell receptor beta chains follows, all from one sample in a study of blood T cell repertoires in COVID-19. TCRdb's copy holds only in-frame clones and misses some; the assay was immunoSEQ multiplex PCR. The sample shows 53,000 or so clones, roughly 79% of them seen only once. Sequenced input: peripheral blood. The receptors stem from a human donor in a cohort sampled during active COVID-19. Both conserved end residues are part of each CDR3. The D gene is left open where the match is weak. For some rows the clone size is stated as once, few or many, or as a class when expanded; others skip it.

v_gene | abundance | d_gene | CDR3aa
TRBV2 | . | TRBD1 | CASSEFPSRGPYEKLFF
TRBV28 | . | TRBD1 | CASINRGNGNTIYF
TRBV9 | . | . | CASSRGTEVYEQYF
TRBV27 | . | . | CASSPGAGDQHF
TRBV30 | . | . | CAWRRRDLYNEQFF
TRBV13 | . | TRBD2 | CASSLGLAAGDEQYF
TRBV28 | . | TRBD1 | CASSLTGGEGRKTQYF
TRBV28 | . | . | CASSSWGVPTTDTQYF
TRBV3-1/TRBV3-2 | . | TRBD1 | CASSRFGRGYGDEQFF
TRBV24-1 | . | TRBD2 | CATSDPSSGPYNEQFF
TRBV6-5 | . | TRBD1 | CATAGTGYEQYF
TRBV28 | . | . | CASSFQKNTEAFF
TRBV29-1 | . | . | CSGGGVRLETQYF
TRBV7-3 | . | TRBD2 | CASRPSGTSGGETQYF
TRBV19 | . | TRBD1 | CASSILGTGTQPQHF
TRBV28 | . | TRBD2 | CASSTTSGTYEQYF
TRBV6-2/TRBV6-3 | . | TRBD1 | CASSLTTGGPTYEQYF
TRBV28 | . | TRBD1 | CASRDRTGWGNEQFF
TRBV5-1 | . | . | CASSLSGTSGNTIYF
TRBV20-1 | . | . | CSASWGGGETQYF
TRBV7-2 | . | . | CASSFTFSFSGNTIYF
TRBV15 | . | TRBD1 | CATSRDLGQHNEQFF
TRBV2 | few | . | CASSVVETYTEAFF
TRBV2 | . | TRBD2 | CASSGFRGGESSYNEQFF
TRBV2 | few | . | CASSEALGARGYTF
TRBV5-1 | . | TRBD1 | CASSLGGTGIRDEQYF